These T cell receptor beta chains were read from a single sample in a study of low-dose radiotherapy and immunotherapy resistance in tumors. TCRdb re-called the reads through MiXCR, storing one row per CDR3 protein. The sample records approximately 89,000 distinct CDR3 sequences, approximately 17% being singletons. Source: PBMCs, taken before treatment. Source of these receptors: a male donor with prostate cancer. CDR3s include the opening cysteine and the closing phenylalanine or tryptophan. Each record gives: J gene, D gene, V gene, clone size, CDR3 DNA, CDR3 protein. A D gene is named only where the DNA matches it firmly. Not every row has a clone size; where given, it reads once, few, many or a size class.

>TRBJ2-5|TRBD2|TRBV28|many
TGTGCCAGCAGGACCCCTCGCGGGAGTCGACAGACCCAGTACTTC
CASRTPRGSRQTQYF
>TRBJ2-3|TRBD2|TRBV11-2|many
TGTGCCAGCAGCATTAGCGGGGGGGCCGATACGCAGTATTTT
CASSISGGADTQYF
>TRBJ2-3|TRBD2|TRBV25-1|.
TGTGCCAGCAGATCGGGACTAGCGGGAGCAGATACGCAGTATTTT
CASRSGLAGADTQYF
>TRBJ2-4|.|TRBV6-5|many
TGTGCCAGCAGTGCCCCAGTAGCCAAAAACATTCAGTACTTC
CASSAPVAKNIQYF
>TRBJ2-1|TRBD2|TRBV9|once
TGTGCCAGCAGCGCCAGACTAGCGGGGTTCTACAATGAGCAGTTCTTC
CASSARLAGFYNEQFF
>TRBJ1-3|.|TRBV7-9|many
TGTGCCAGCAGCTTAAGCGGGAGGGCTGGAAACACCATATATTTT
CASSLSGRAGNTIYF
>TRBJ1-4|.|TRBV5-6|many
TGTGCCAGCAGCGGGGGAGGAGGGACGAATGAAAAACTGTTTTTT
CASSGGGGTNEKLFF
>TRBJ1-1|.|TRBV6-1|.
TGTGCCAGCAGTGGCCGATCCCCAGCCATCGATTTGAACACTGAAGCTTTCTTT
CASSGRSPAIDLNTEAFF
>TRBJ1-2|TRBD1|TRBV19|many
TGTGCCAGTAGTACAGCTCGGGGACAGTATAACTATGGCTACACCTTC
CASSTARGQYNYGYTF
>TRBJ2-1|TRBD1|TRBV10-3|.
TGTGCCATCAGTGATATTGGGACAGGGCGTTCCAATGAGCAGTTCTTC
CAISDIGTGRSNEQFF
>TRBJ2-6|.|TRBV19|.
TGTGCCAGTAGTATTCTAGGGGTGGCTGGGGCCAACGTCCTGACTTTC
CASSILGVAGANVLTF
>TRBJ1-1|.|TRBV24-1|many
TGTGCCACCAGTGATTCCCGCCTTCTGAACACTGAAGCTTTCTTT
CATSDSRLLNTEAFF
>TRBJ2-5|.|TRBV5-8|many
TGTGCCAGCAGTACAGGCCGTCTCCTAGCAACCCAAGAGACCCAGTACTTC
CASSTGRLLATQETQYF
>TRBJ2-2|.|TRBV10-3|many
TGTGCCATCATGCAGGGGACACGGAACACCGGGGAGCTGTTTTTT
CAIMQGTRNTGELFF
>TRBJ1-4|.|TRBV9|once
.
CASSDSRAPNEKLFFFF
>TRBJ2-3|.|TRBV4-2|many
TGTGCCAGCAGCCAAGAACTAGGGTTAAGTACGCAGTATTTT
CASSQELGLSTQYF
>TRBJ2-1|TRBD2|TRBV4-2|.
TGTGCCAGCAGCCAAGAGACTAGCGGGGATTATGAGCAGTTCTTC
CASSQETSGDYEQFF
>TRBJ2-1|TRBD2|TRBV12-3/TRBV12-4|many
TGTGCCAGCAGTTTGAGGTTGTTACAGCGCCCGGGAGGTGAGCAGTTCTTC
CASSLRLLQRPGGEQFF
>TRBJ2-7|TRBD1|TRBV20-1|many
TGCAGTGCCCCGTCTTTAGGGACAGGGGTCGAGCAGTACTTC
CSAPSLGTGVEQYF
>TRBJ1-2|TRBD1|TRBV19|many
TGTGCCAGTAGTGTCAACAGGGGGCAAGATGGCTACACCTTC
CASSVNRGQDGYTF
>TRBJ1-1|.|TRBV30|.
TGTGCCTGGAGGCATGGGCGGGGGGCCTCTGAAGCTTTCTTT
CAWRHGRGASEAFF
>TRBJ1-5|.|TRBV28|.
TGTGCCAGCATCCCTTCACCCAGGCAGCCCCAGCATTTT
CASIPSPRQPQHF
>TRBJ2-7|.|TRBV3-1|many
TGTGCCAGCAGCCAAGCTAGCGAGCAGTACTTC
CASSQASEQYF
>TRBJ2-5|TRBD2|TRBV28|many
TGTGCCAGCAGTTTAAGACTAGCGGGTGAGACCCAGTACTTC
CASSLRLAGETQYF
>TRBJ2-7|.|TRBV5-1|.
TGCGCCAGCAGCTTGCAAGGACAGATTAACTCCTACGAGCAGTACTTC
CASSLQGQINSYEQYF
>TRBJ1-5|.|TRBV28|few
TGTGCCACCAACGGGGCAGGGGGCAATCAGCCCCAGCATTTT
CATNGAGGNQPQHF
>TRBJ1-5|TRBD1|TRBV7-9|many
TGTGCCAGCAGCCCGCCCGGGACAGGGAATCAGCCCCAGCATTTT
CASSPPGTGNQPQHF
>TRBJ2-7|.|TRBV6-2/TRBV6-3|many
TGTGCCAGCAGTTATTATCCAGGGGGGTACGAGCAGTACTTC
CASSYYPGGYEQYF
>TRBJ2-3|TRBD2|TRBV28|few
TGTGCCAGCAGTCCCACTAGCGGGAGAACGTTTAGCACAGATACGCAGTATTTT
CASSPTSGRTFSTDTQYF
>TRBJ1-2|.|TRBV27|many
TGTGCCAGCAGTTTAAGTGGGGGGGGATCCTCTAACTATGGCTACACCTTC
CASSLSGGGSSNYGYTF
>TRBJ2-5|.|TRBV10-3|many
TGTGCCATCAGATCAAGTCAAGAGACCCAGTACTTC
CAIRSSQETQYF
>TRBJ1-1|TRBD1|TRBV12-3/TRBV12-4|few
TGTGCCAGCAACAGGGGGTTCGGCACTGAAGCTTTCTTT
CASNRGFGTEAFF
>TRBJ2-1|TRBD2|TRBV29-1|many
TGCAGCGTTGATCCAGTAGCGGGGGGTTTCTACAATGAGCAGTTCTTC
CSVDPVAGGFYNEQFF
>TRBJ2-7|TRBD2|TRBV7-2|.
TGTGCCAGCAGCAACGGGACTAGCGGGGGGGCCTACGAGCAGTACTTC
CASSNGTSGGAYEQYF
>TRBJ2-7|TRBD1|TRBV13|many
TGTGCCAGCAGTGTTGACAGGGGAAACTACGAGCAGTACTTC
CASSVDRGNYEQYF
>TRBJ2-2|TRBD2|TRBV28|.
TGTGCCAGCAGGAGCGGGAGGAGCACCGGGGAGCTGTTTTTT
CASRSGRSTGELFF
>TRBJ2-3|.|TRBV5-1|many
TGCGCCAGCAGCTTGGCACCGTCTAGCACAGATACGCAGTATTTT
CASSLAPSSTDTQYF
>TRBJ1-6|TRBD1|TRBV30|many
TGTGCCTGGAAAGGACAGGGGGCCAGCTCACCCCTCCACTTT
CAWKGQGASSPLHF
>TRBJ1-2|.|TRBV12-3/TRBV12-4|many
TGTGCCAGCAGTTTAGTCGGGGGCCGCTACACCTTC
CASSLVGGRYTF
>TRBJ2-7|TRBD2|TRBV12-3/TRBV12-4|many
TGTGCCAGCAGTTCTAGGTCTAGCGGGAGGTCCAACGAGCAGTACTTC
CASSSRSSGRSNEQYF
>TRBJ2-7|TRBD2|TRBV3-1|many
TGTGCCAGCAGCCAAGCGCTAGCGGGAGTGTACGAGCAGTACTTC
CASSQALAGVYEQYF
>TRBJ2-2|TRBD1|TRBV5-1|many
TGCGCCAGCAGCTTAGGGACAGGGACATCCCCCGGGGAGCTGTTTTTT
CASSLGTGTSPGELFF
>TRBJ1-2|TRBD1|TRBV6-2/TRBV6-3|many
TGTGCCAGCACTGACAGGGTGATTGGCGGCTACACCTTC
CASTDRVIGGYTF
>TRBJ2-1|.|TRBV11-2|many
TGTGCCAGCAGCTTGGCTAGCCACAATGAGCAGTTCTTC
CASSLASHNEQFF
>TRBJ2-5|TRBD1|TRBV6-6|.
TGTGCCAGCAGTGAAAACAGGGGGGAGACCCAGTACTTC
CASSENRGETQYF
>TRBJ2-1|.|TRBV4-1|many
TGCGCCAGCAGCCAAGGGACTGCCCTTAACAATGAGCAGTTCTTC
CASSQGTALNNEQFF
>TRBJ2-3|TRBD2|TRBV12-3/TRBV12-4|many
TGTGCCAGCAGGCGAGCGGGAGCGGAAGATACGCAGTATTTT
CASRRAGAEDTQYF
>TRBJ1-1|.|TRBV20-1|many
TGCAGTGCTAGAGCCCCGACAGAGAGAAACACTGAAGCTTTCTTT
CSARAPTERNTEAFF
>TRBJ1-2|.|TRBV9|many
TGTGCCAGCAGCGTTTTCCCAGGTGTTAACTATGGCTACACCTTC
CASSVFPGVNYGYTF